The present T cell receptor (beta chain) was sequenced within a study of beta chain features in type 1 diabetes. Study-wide background: Investigators examined around 110 million sorted cells across all samples. General study findings and limits: PCR might favor shorter templates, but any such skew would affect patients and controls equally.

Once sorted, every population was more than 95% pure. About this clone itself: No antigen is known for it.

The germline gives CDR1 GTSNPN, CDR2 SVGIG (reference sequence). CDR3 length: 11 residues. The authors reverse transcribed all of the isolated RNA, so sequencing captured expressed TCRB transcripts. Method: immunoSEQ multiplex PCR; TCRdb's copy keeps in-frame clones and lacks some. The data hold more than 150,000 clones, with 11% observed a single time. This receptor was taken from a man younger than 35 in good health. The source material was central memory CD4+ T cells from blood. The V gene is TRBV30, the J gene TRBJ1-2; D call uncertain. The CDR3 here is CVSYRDYGYTF. The DNA of the CDR3 is TGTGTGTCGTACCGAGACTATGGCTACACCTTC.